The 12 T cell receptor beta chains reported below all come from one sample, sequenced in a study of T cell changes during pregnancy in multiple sclerosis (dated by TCRdb to between 2018 and 2021). The library was made by the immunoSEQ multiplex PCR assay. The source is immuneACCESS, and TCRdb retained only in-frame sequences with V and J called. Part of the clones is not carried over; for the studies checked, unresolved V genes explain less than half of this, and the remainder is unexplained. The sample table shows 45,000 to 65,000 clones, and around 93% are seen once. The ten largest clones capture 0.45% to 0.65% of the sample. Specimen: CD4+ T cells from peripheral blood mononuclear cells, collected after pregnancy. The receptors here all came from a female donor with multiple sclerosis, enrolled in a pregnancy study.

As DNA, the CDR3 is TGCGCCAGCAGCCAAGTCGGGACAGGGGAGGGAAACATTCAGTACTTC. It specifies CASSQVGTGEGNIQYF. J is TRBJ2-4 and V is TRBV4-1, with TRBD1 matching over 10 bases. This CDR3 comprises 16 residues. Per the germline V gene, CDR1 is MGHRA and CDR2 is YSYEKL. Unmatched junction bases numbered 6, after V lost 1 base and J lost 6 bases.

Here the CDR3 reads CASSPYAGGDWSTSSGANVLTF. The CDR3 DNA sequence: TGTGCCAGCTCACCGTATGCGGGGGGCGATTGGTCGACAAGCTCTGGGGCCAACGTCCTGACTTTC. The chain employs TRBV18 and TRBJ2-6; 8 nucleotides agree with TRBD2. V was pared by 3 bases and J by 0 bases, with 19 bases of the junction left unmatched. From germline, CDR1 is KGHSH and CDR2 LQKENI. CDR3 length equals 22 residues.

This chain uses TRBV10-2 with TRBJ2-7; 8 bases align to TRBD2. The CDR3 is 15 residues long. CDR1 and CDR2 (germline): WSHSY, SAAADI. Trimming at V came to 0 bases and at J to 6 bases, leaving 7 bases not matched to a gene. The chain's CDR3 is CASSESSSGIGEQYF. The CDR3 DNA reads TGCGCCAGCAGTGAGTCTAGTAGCGGGATAGGCGAGCAGTACTTC.

This clone was detected a few times. This rearrangement joins TRBV10-3 to TRBJ1-1; 9 nucleotides line up with TRBD1. The ends lost 6 bases at V and 5 bases at J; junction bases unmatched: 7. The CDR3 loop spans 14 amino acids. Germline V lookup: CDR1 ENHRY, CDR2 SYGVKD. The CDR3 loop reads CAISLKQGATEAFF. DNA for the CDR3: TGTGCCATCAGCCTCAAACAGGGGGCGACTGAAGCTTTCTTT.

This clone showed up just once. The chain employs TRBV18 and TRBJ1-1; D is uncertain. The V end lost 0 bases, the J end lost 4 bases, and 15 bases lay between the germline ends. The CDR3 runs to 16 residues. Germline CDR1 KGHSH, CDR2 LQKENI. CDR3 nucleotide sequence: TGTGCCAGCTCACCACCGTCTCTTCCGGGTGGCACTGAAGCTTTCTTT. This codes for CASSPPSLPGGTEAFF.

The V call is TRBV9, the J call TRBJ2-5; 12 bases match TRBD1. The junction had 9 bases not matched to a gene; V was cut back by 4 bases and J by 2 bases. In germline, CDR1 is SGDLS, CDR2 YYNGEE. The CDR3 totals 17 residues. DNA of the CDR3: TGTGCCAGCAGCAAAGGGACAGGGGGCGCGGGGCAAGAGACCCAGTACTTC. Residues: CASSKGTGGAGQETQYF. Looking up the rest from reference TRBV9 and TRBJ2-5 gives the full variable domain: DSGVTQTPKHLITATGQRVTLRCSPRSGDLSVYWYQQSLDQGLQFLIQYYNGEERAKGNILERFSAQQFPDLHSELNLSSLELGDSALYFCASSKGTGGAGQETQYFGPGTRLLVL.

V and J are TRBV27 and TRBJ2-7, with a tentative D call TRBD1 (7 bases). This CDR3 has 12 residues. Germline loops: CDR1 MNHEY, CDR2 SMNVEV (reference sequence). V was shortened by 2 bases and J by 9 bases, with 11 bases between the two germline ends. The DNA of the CDR3 is TGTGCCAGCAGTTTACAGGGGGGACGGCAGTACTTC. It encodes CASSLQGGRQYF.

The chain uses TRBV6-5 and TRBJ1-1; maybe TRBD1 (6 bases). Trimming cost V 4 bases and J 13 bases, with 19 bases left between them. Germline CDR1 and CDR2: MNHEY and SVGAGI. This CDR3 is built from 13 residues. CDR3 sequence: CASSSRQAPRGFF. The CDR3 bases are TGTGCCAGCAGTTCAAGACAGGCCCCCAGAGGTTTCTTT.

The CDR3 nucleotides read TGTGCCAGCAGCTTGACAGATTATTATGGCTACACCTTC. Its translation: CASSLTDYYGYTF. The chain employs TRBV7-9 and TRBJ1-2, with D perhaps TRBD1 (5 bases). In germline, CDR1 is SEHNR, CDR2 FQNEAQ (reference sequence). V was clipped by 3 bases and J by 5 bases, with 10 bases between them. The CDR3 loop spans 13 amino acids.

This clone has only a few counts. The chain employs TRBV19 and TRBJ1-1; 7 bases agree with TRBD1. Germline V gene data show CDR1 as LNHDA and CDR2 as SQIVND (reference sequence). Trimming took 4 bases from V and 5 from J; bases not matched to a gene: 13. This CDR3 has 16 amino acids. The CDR3 region is CASSRGTAPMRTEAFF. CDR3 DNA: TGTGCCAGTAGTAGGGGGACAGCCCCCATGAGGACTGAAGCTTTCTTT.

V and J are TRBV25-1 and TRBJ2-1; 9 nucleotides align to TRBD1. CDR3 size: 15 residues. The trim removed 6 bases at V and 4 bases at J, leaving 7 bases unmatched. Looked up from germline, CDR1 is MGHDK and CDR2 is SYGVNS. CDR3 amino acids: CASRPGQGLYNEQFF. DNA of the CDR3: TGTGCCAGCAGGCCGGGACAGGGCCTTTACAATGAGCAGTTCTTC.

The chain carries TRBV11-3 and TRBJ2-4; D is undetermined. The V gene's germline CDR1 is SGHNT and CDR2 YENEEA. The ends were cut back, 2 bases at V and 3 bases at J, with 14 bases in the middle. The length of the CDR3 is 16 residues. In nucleotides, the CDR3 is TGTGCCAGCAGCTTACGTTATGAAGAGTACAAAAACATTCAGTACTTC. It codes for CASSLRYEEYKNIQYF.